The source of this T cell receptor (beta chain) is a study of post-analysis software for immune sequencing data. This clonotype was found a few times. Unique molecular identifiers tagged the TCR beta cDNA libraries. TCRdb passed the PCR reads through MiXCR, listing each CDR3 protein once. The table has roughly 620,000 distinct CDR3 sequences, roughly 45% seen once. This clonotype was sampled from a girl aged 10-17 years with multiple sclerosis. The sample consisted of blood.

Here the CDR3 DNA reads TGTGCCAGCAGCTTCCGGACAGGGAGCTCCTATAATTCACCCCTCCACTTT. Translating gives CASSFRTGSSYNSPLHF. The J gene is TRBJ1-6, the V gene TRBV6-1, with 8 bases lining up with TRBD1. Germline trimming cut 6 bases from V and 0 bases from J; bases unmatched to any gene: 7. Germline assignment: CDR1 MNHNS and CDR2 SASEGT. The CDR3 has 17 amino acids.